The subject of this entry is one T cell receptor beta chain. Its antigen is unknown. These data originate in a study of OX40 agonist ivuxolimab in advanced cancers. About the research overall: Averaging roughly 60 years in age, with a range of about 23 to 85, the cohort was 65% to 90% male. Study results and limitations: At 0.1 to 3.0 mg/kg and by week 6, CD4+ and CD8+ T cells in the blood had expanded clonally.

CDR3 length: 15 amino acids. Trimming pared 6 bases from V and 4 bases from J, leaving 19 bases between. Looked up from germline, CDR1 is PRHDT and CDR2 is FYEKMQ (reference sequence). Libraries were prepared by immunoSEQ multiplex PCR; TCRdb keeps only in-frame clonotypes and omits some of them. The sample consists of some 86,000 clones, 75% to 95% of them appearing once. V is TRBV13 and J is TRBJ2-7; the D gene is possibly TRBD1 (6 bases). The TCR originated in an adult with an advanced solid tumor such as melanoma, head and neck, liver or kidney cancer. The sample consisted of CD4+ or CD8+ T cells sorted from blood, taken in a trial of the OX40 agonist ivuxolimab. CDR3 nucleotides: TGTGCCAGCAGTCCCAGGACTTTCGGGACATACGAGCAGTACTTC. Amino acid sequence: CASSPRTFGTYEQYF.